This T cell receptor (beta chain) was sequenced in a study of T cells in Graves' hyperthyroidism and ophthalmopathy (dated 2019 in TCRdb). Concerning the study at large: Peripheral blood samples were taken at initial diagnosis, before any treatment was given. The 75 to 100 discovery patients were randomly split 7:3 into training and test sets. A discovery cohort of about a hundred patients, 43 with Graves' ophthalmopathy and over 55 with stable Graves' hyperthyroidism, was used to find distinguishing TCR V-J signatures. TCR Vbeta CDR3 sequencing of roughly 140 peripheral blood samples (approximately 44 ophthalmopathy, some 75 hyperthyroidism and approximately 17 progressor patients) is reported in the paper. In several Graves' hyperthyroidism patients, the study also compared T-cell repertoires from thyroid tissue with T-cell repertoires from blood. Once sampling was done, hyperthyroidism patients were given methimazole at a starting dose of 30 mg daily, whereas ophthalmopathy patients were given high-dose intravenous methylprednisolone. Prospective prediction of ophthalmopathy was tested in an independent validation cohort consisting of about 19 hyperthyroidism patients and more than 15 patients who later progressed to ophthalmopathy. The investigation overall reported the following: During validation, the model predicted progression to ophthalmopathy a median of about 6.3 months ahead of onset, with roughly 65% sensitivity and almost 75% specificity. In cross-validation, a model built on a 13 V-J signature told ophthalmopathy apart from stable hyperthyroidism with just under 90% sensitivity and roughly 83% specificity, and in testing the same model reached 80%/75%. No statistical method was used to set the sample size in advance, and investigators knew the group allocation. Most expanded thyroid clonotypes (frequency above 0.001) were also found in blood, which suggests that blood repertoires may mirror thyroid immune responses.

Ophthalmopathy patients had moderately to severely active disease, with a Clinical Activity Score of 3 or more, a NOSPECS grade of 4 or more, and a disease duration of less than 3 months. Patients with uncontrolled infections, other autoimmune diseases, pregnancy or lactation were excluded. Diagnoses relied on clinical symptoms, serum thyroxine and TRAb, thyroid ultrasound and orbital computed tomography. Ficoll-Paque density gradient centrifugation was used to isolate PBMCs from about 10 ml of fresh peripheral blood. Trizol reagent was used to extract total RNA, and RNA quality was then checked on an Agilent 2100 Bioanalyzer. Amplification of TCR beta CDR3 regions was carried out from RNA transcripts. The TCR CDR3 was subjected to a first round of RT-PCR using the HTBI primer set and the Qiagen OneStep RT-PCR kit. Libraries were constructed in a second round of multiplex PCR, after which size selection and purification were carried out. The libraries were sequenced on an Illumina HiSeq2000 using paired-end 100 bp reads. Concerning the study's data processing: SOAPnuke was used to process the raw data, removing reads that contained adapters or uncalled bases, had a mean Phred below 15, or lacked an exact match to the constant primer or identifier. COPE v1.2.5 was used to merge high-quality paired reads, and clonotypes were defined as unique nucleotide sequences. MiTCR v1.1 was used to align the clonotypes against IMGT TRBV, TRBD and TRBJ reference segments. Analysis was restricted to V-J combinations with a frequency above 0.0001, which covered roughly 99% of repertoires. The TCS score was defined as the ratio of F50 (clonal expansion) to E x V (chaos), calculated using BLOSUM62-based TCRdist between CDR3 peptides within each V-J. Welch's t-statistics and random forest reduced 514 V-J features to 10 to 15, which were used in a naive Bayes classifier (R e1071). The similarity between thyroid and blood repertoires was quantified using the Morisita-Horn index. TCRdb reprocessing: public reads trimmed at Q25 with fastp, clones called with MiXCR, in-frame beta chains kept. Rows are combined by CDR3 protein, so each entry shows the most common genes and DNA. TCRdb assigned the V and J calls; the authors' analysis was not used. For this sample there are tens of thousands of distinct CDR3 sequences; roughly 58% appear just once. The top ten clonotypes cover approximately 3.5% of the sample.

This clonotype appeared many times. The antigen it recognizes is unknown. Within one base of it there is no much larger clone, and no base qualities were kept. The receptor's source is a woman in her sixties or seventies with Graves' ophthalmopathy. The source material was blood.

The sequence in DNA is TGTGCCAGCAGCGGGCCCCCCTCTATTCAGCCCCAGCATTTT. Translated, this is CASSGPPSIQPQHF. The chain joins TRBV6-1 to TRBJ1-5; the D gene is not confidently resolved. The germline V gene yields MNHNS for CDR1 and SASEGT for CDR2. The CDR3 runs 14 amino acids, cysteine and phenylalanine included. Only CDR3 DNA is held: 42 bases, read in frame from base 1. V and J lose 6 bases and 6 bases, and a span of 15 bases separates them.